The source of this T cell receptor beta chain is a study of beta chain features in type 1 diabetes. Study-wide findings and caveats: Unsettled here was the matter of whether HLA type influences TCRB rearrangement. All four CD4+ subsets of Type 1 diabetes patients contained TCRB CDR3s that were moderately but significantly shorter. Within patients, naive, central memory and Treg TCRB repertoires seemed more similar than within healthy donors.

A word on this clone: Antigen unknown.

Every isolated RNA sample was fully reverse transcribed, so sequencing captured expressed TCRB transcripts. The assay was immunoSEQ multiplex PCR, and TCRdb's table has in-frame clones only and misses some. The data hold 550,000 to 850,000 clones, with 13% observed a single time. The CDR3 consists of 14 residues. Germline CDR1 is MNHEY and CDR2 is SMNVEV (reference sequence). V lost 5 bases and J lost 6; bases outside the gene matches: 7. The receptor was derived from a man between 18 and 35 years old with type 1 diabetes. The J gene is TRBJ2-5, the V gene TRBV27; 9 bases agree with TRBD1. The sequencing input was naive CD4+ T cells from blood. In nucleotides, the CDR3 is TGTGCCAGCAGTCCGGCGGACAGGGGACAGACCCAGTACTTC. This gives the protein CASSPADRGQTQYF.